This TCR beta chain was observed in a study of identifying expanded T cells in peripheral blood. Study-level points and caveats: Roughly two-week clone count variance significantly increased as total template count grew. Differentially abundant clones: around 1.2 between replicates, 15 to 17 at two to three weeks, 19 to 20 at four.

Sequenced by immunoSEQ multiplex PCR; TCRdb stores in-frame clones only, minus some. The data show roughly 120,000 clones, less than 90% seen once. This clone has only one observation. As yet, its antigen is unknown. Trimming left V 0 bases short and J 7 bases short, with 16 bases between. The CDR3 sequence is 15 residues long. Germline V lookup: CDR1 SGHTA, CDR2 FQGTGA. The sequencing input was blood. This clonotype was sampled from a person between 18 and 75 years old in good health. The rearrangement joins TRBV7-3 to TRBJ2-7; unclear D gene. This CDR3 reads CASSLTVSVVGEQYF. Here the CDR3 DNA reads TGTGCCAGCAGCTTAACGGTTTCGGTTGTGGGAGAGCAGTACTTC.